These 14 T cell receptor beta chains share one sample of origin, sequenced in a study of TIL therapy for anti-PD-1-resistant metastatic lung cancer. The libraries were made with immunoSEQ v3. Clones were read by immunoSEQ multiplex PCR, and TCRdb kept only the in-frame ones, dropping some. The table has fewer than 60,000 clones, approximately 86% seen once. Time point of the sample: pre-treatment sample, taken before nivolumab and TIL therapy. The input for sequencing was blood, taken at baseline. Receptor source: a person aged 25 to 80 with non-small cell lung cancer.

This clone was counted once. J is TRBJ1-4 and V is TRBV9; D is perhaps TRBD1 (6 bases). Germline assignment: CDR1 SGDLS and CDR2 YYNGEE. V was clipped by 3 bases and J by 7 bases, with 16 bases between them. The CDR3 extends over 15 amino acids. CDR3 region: CASSGRSGGGEKLFF. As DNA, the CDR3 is TGTGCCAGCAGCGGCAGGAGTGGGGGCGGTGAAAAACTGTTTTTT.

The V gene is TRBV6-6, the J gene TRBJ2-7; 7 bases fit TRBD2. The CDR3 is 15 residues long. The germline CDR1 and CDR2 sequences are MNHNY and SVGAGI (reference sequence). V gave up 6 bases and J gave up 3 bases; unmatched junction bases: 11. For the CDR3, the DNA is TGTGCCAGCAGCGTTATGGGGGGGGGTTACTACGAGCAGTACTTC. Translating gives CASSVMGGGYYEQYF.

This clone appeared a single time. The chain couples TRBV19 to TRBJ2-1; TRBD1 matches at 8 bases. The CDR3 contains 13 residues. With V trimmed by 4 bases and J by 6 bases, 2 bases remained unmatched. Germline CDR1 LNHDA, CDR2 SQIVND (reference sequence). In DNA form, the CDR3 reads TGTGCCAGTAGTACCGACAGGGGCAATGAGCAGTTCTTC. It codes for CASSTDRGNEQFF.

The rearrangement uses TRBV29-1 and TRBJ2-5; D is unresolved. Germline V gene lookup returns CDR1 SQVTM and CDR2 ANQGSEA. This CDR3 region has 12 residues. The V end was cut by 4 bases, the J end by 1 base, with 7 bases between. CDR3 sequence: CSVGHSQETQYF. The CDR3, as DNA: TGCAGCGTTGGGCACAGCCAAGAGACCCAGTACTTC. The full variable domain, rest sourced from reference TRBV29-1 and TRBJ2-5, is SAVISQKPSRDICQRGTSLTIQCQVDSQVTMMFWYRQQPGQSLTLIATANQGSEATYESGFVIDKFPISRPNLTFSTLTVSNMSPEDSSIYLCSVGHSQETQYFGPGTRLLVL.

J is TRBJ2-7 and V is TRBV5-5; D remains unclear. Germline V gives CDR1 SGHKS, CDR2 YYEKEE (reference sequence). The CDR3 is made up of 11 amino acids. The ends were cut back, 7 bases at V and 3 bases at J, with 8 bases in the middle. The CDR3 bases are TGTGCCAGCGGCCCTGACTACGAGCAGTACTTC. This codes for CASGPDYEQYF.

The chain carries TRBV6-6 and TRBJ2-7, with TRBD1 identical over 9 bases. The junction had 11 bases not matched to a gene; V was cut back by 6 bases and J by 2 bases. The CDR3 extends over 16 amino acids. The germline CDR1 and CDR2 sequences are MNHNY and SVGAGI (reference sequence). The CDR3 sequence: CASRGGQGNPPYEQYF. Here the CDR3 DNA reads TGTGCCAGCAGAGGGGGACAGGGTAACCCACCCTACGAGCAGTACTTC.

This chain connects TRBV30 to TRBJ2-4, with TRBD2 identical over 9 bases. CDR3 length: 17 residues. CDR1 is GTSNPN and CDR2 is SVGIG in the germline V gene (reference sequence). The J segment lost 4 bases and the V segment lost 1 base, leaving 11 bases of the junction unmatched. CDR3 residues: CAWSAGLAPAPKNIQYF. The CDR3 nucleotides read TGTGCCTGGAGTGCTGGACTAGCGCCCGCCCCAAAAAACATTCAGTACTTC.

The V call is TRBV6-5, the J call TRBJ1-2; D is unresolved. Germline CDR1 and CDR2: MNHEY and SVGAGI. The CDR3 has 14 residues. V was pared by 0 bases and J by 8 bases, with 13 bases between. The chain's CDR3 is CASSYSSVFPGYTF. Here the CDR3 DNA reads TGTGCCAGCAGTTACTCGTCGGTCTTCCCGGGCTACACCTTC.

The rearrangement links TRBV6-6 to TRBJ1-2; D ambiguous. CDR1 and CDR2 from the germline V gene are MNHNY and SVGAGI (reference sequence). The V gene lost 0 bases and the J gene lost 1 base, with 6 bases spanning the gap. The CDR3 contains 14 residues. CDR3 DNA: TGTGCCAGCAGTTACTCGGCAGATAACTATGGCTACACCTTC. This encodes CASSYSADNYGYTF.

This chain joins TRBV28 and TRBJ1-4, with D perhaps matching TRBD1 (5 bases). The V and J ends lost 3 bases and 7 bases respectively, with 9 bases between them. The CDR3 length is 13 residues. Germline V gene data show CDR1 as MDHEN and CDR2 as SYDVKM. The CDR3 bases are TGTGCCAGCAGTTTGGCAGGGTTTGAAAAACTGTTTTTT. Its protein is CASSLAGFEKLFF.

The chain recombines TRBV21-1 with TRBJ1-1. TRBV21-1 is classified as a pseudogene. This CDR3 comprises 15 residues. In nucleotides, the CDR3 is TGTGCCAGCAGCAAAGTTGGGGAGGTAGGGACTGAAGCTTTCTTT. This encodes CASSKVGEVGTEAFF.

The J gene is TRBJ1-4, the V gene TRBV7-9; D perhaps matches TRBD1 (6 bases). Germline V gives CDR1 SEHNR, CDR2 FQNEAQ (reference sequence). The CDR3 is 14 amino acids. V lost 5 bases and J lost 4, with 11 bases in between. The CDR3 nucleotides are TGTGCCAGCAGCCCCGGACAGCTTAATGAAAAACTGTTTTTT. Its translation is CASSPGQLNEKLFF.

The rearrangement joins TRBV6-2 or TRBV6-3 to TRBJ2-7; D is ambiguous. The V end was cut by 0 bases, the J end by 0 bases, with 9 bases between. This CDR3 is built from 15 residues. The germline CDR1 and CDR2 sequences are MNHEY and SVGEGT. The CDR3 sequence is CASSYSRVPSYEQYF. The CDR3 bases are TGTGCCAGCAGTTACTCGCGCGTCCCCTCCTACGAGCAGTACTTC.

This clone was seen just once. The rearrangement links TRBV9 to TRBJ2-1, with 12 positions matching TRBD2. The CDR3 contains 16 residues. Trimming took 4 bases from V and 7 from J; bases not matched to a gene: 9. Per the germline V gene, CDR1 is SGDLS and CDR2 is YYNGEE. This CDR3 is CASSPRLAGALNEQFF. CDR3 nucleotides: TGTGCCAGCAGCCCCCGACTAGCGGGGGCCTTAAATGAGCAGTTCTTC.